A single sample gave rise to the 8 T cell receptor beta chains below, sequenced in a study of blood T cell repertoires in COVID-19. Assay: immunoSEQ multiplex PCR; the TCRdb copy retains only in-frame clones and omits some. The repertoire consists of 270,000 or so clones, with roughly 91% occurring once and the leading ten covering around 10%. The sequencing input was peripheral blood. The receptor source for this set is a woman aged 25 to 39 with COVID-19, enrolled during active disease.

The rearrangement joins TRBV28 to TRBJ1-1; TRBD1 matches at 8 bases. The germline CDR1 and CDR2 sequences are MDHEN and SYDVKM. This CDR3 contains 16 residues. The J segment lost 3 bases and the V segment lost 5 bases, leaving 11 bases of the junction unmatched. Here the CDR3 reads CASSDRDRLRYTEAFF. The CDR3 DNA is TGTGCCAGCAGTGACCGGGACAGGTTGAGGTACACTGAAGCTTTCTTT.

This chain connects TRBV6-5 to TRBJ2-1, with a weak D call TRBD2 (7 bases). Germline-derived CDR1 and CDR2 are MNHEY and SVGAGI. Trimming removed 5 bases from V and 6 bases from J, with 11 bases in between. The CDR3 spans 13 residues. The CDR3 sequence is CASSPRGGNEQFF. The CDR3 bases are TGTGCCAGCAGTCCTAGGGGGGGCAATGAGCAGTTCTTC.

The CDR3 here is CASSPFGGIPGELFF. CDR3 nucleotide sequence: TGTGCCAGCAGCCCTTTCGGAGGGATTCCCGGGGAGCTGTTTTTT. This chain connects TRBV4-2 to TRBJ2-2; a weak D match, TRBD2 (6 bases). The CDR3 loop spans 15 amino acids. V was shortened by 4 bases and J by 6 bases, with 15 bases between the two germline ends. CDR1 and CDR2 from the germline V gene are LGHNA and YNFKEQ.

The chain combines TRBV7-9 with TRBJ2-1, with 9 nucleotides matching TRBD2. Germline V gene lookup returns CDR1 SEHNR and CDR2 FQNEAQ (reference sequence). This CDR3 is 15 amino acids long. V lost 4 bases to trimming and J lost 13 bases; unmatched junction nucleotides: 14. In DNA, the CDR3 is TGTGCCAGCAGCTCCCCCTTATTAGCGGGGGACTCACAGTTCTTC. It codes for CASSSPLLAGDSQFF.

V gene TRBV4-2 combines with J gene TRBJ2-7, with 7 bases matching TRBD1. Trimming took 3 bases from V and 7 from J; bases not matched to a gene: 9. Germline V lookup: CDR1 LGHNA, CDR2 YNFKEQ. The CDR3 sequence is 14 residues long. CDR3 protein: CASSQDGRGMEQYF. The CDR3 DNA is TGTGCCAGCAGCCAGGATGGCAGGGGGATGGAGCAGTACTTC.

The rearrangement links TRBV11-2 to TRBJ2-7, with D perhaps TRBD1 (6 bases). The CDR3 spans 14 residues. The V end lost 5 bases, the J end lost 0 bases, and 11 bases lay between the germline ends. CDR1 and CDR2 (germline): SGHAT, FQNNGV. The CDR3 DNA reads TGTGCCAGCAGCGTGACAGGAACCTCCTACGAGCAGTACTTC. Amino acids: CASSVTGTSYEQYF.

CDR3 in amino acids: CASSEEDRMNEKLFF. In DNA form, the CDR3 reads TGTGCCAGCAGCGAGGAAGACAGGATGAATGAAAAACTGTTTTTT. The chain combines TRBV9 with TRBJ1-4; weak D call: TRBD1 (6 bases). The V gene's germline CDR1 is SGDLS and CDR2 YYNGEE. The length of the CDR3 is 15 residues. V was shortened by 3 bases and J by 5 bases, with 14 bases between the two germline ends.

The chain is built from TRBV2 and TRBJ1-4; 7 nucleotides match TRBD1. The CDR3 totals 15 residues. V dropped 6 bases and J dropped 0; count of bases not matched to a gene: 4. Per germline, CDR1 SNHLY and CDR2 FYNNEI. This CDR3 is CASRRDSTTNEKLFF. CDR3 bases: TGTGCCAGCAGGAGGGACAGCACAACTAATGAAAAACTGTTTTTT.